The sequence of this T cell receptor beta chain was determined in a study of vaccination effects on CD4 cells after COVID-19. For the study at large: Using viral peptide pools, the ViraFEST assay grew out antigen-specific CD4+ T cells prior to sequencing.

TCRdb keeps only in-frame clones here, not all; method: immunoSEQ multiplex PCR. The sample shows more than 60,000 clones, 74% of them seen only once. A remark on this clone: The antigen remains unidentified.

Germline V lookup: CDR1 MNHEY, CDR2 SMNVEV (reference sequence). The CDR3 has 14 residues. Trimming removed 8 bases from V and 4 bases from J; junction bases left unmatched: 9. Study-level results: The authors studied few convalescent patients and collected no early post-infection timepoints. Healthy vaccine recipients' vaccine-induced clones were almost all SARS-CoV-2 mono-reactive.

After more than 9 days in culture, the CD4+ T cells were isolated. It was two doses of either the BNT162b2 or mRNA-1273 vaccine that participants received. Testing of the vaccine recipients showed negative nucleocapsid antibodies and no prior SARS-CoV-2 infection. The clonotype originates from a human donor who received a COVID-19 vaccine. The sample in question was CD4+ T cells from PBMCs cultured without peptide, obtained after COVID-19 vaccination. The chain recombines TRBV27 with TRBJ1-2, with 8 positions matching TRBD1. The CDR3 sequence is CASASGDRPYGYTF. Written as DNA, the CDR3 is TGTGCCAGCGCCTCTGGGGACAGGCCCTATGGCTACACCTTC.